The 20 T cell receptor beta chains in this list originate from one sample, sequenced in a study of T cells in Graves' hyperthyroidism and ophthalmopathy. TCR beta CDR3 region amplification was performed from RNA transcripts. HTBI primers were employed in a first-round RT-PCR of the TCR CDR3. TCRdb called the multiplex PCR reads again in MiXCR, with one record for every CDR3 protein. The table lists 600,000 to 650,000 distinct CDR3 sequences, roughly 20% of them singletons. The material sequenced was blood. Receptor source: a man younger than 45 with Graves' ophthalmopathy.

The chain has TRBV14 and TRBJ2-7, with TRBD2 as a possible D gene (5 bases). With 1 base removed from V and 7 bases from J, the gap between germline ends came to 11 bases. CDR3 length: 13 amino acids. Germline CDR1 is SGHDN and CDR2 is FVKESK. CDR3 sequence reads: CASSQVGGTEQYF. CDR3 coding DNA: TGTGCCAGCAGCCAAGTCGGAGGAACGGAGCAGTACTTC. Complete variable domain (other parts from reference TRBV14 and TRBJ2-7): EAGVTQFPSHSVIEKGQTVTLRCDPISGHDNLYWYRRVMGKEIKFLLHFVKESKQDESGMPNNRFLAERTGGTYSTLKVQPAELEDSGVYFCASSQVGGTEQYFGPGTRLTVT.

This clonotype was counted many times. This chain uses TRBV6-5 with TRBJ2-7; no clear D. Germline CDR1 MNHEY, CDR2 SVGAGI. Trimming took 2 bases from V and 6 from J, leaving 8 bases between them. The length of the CDR3 is 12 residues. CDR3 sequence reads: CASSYVGSEQYF. The DNA of the CDR3 is TGTGCCAGCAGTTACGTCGGAAGCGAGCAGTACTTC.

The chain employs TRBV14 and TRBJ2-1; D could derive from TRBD1 or TRBD2 (5 bases each). Trimming stripped 0 bases from V and 0 bases from J, with 18 bases between. Germline V CDR1 and CDR2: SGHDN, FVKESK. CDR3 length: 19 amino acids. This CDR3 is CASSQDARGTELSYNEQFF. In DNA form, the CDR3 reads TGTGCCAGCAGCCAAGATGCCCGTGGGACGGAACTCTCCTACAATGAGCAGTTCTTC.

In DNA, the CDR3 is TGTGCCAGCAGCCTAACCCCAGATCAGCCCCAGCATTTT. Translation gives CASSLTPDQPQHF. This chain links TRBV7-9 with TRBJ1-5; D unresolved. This CDR3 contains 13 residues. V shed 5 bases and J shed 5 bases, with 10 bases lying between them. The germline V gene has CDR1 SEHNR and CDR2 FQNEAQ (reference sequence).

The V call is TRBV2, the J call TRBJ2-5; 7 bases align to TRBD1. Germline-derived CDR1 and CDR2 are SNHLY and FYNNEI. Germline trimming cut 6 bases from V and 5 bases from J; bases unmatched to any gene: 9. The CDR3 sequence is 14 residues long. CDR3 in amino acids: CASRGDSSKETQYF. The CDR3 region has the DNA TGTGCCAGCAGGGGGGACAGTTCTAAGGAGACCCAGTACTTC.

This clonotype was picked up many times. The rearrangement joins TRBV11-2 to TRBJ2-1; tentative D call: TRBD2 (6 bases). The CDR3 is 16 amino acids. Trimming took 3 bases from V and 0 from J, leaving 12 bases between them. The germline V gene has CDR1 SGHAT and CDR2 FQNNGV. Here the CDR3 DNA reads TGTGCCAGCAGCTTCCTTAGCGGTAGCTCCTACAATGAGCAGTTCTTC. It is translated as CASSFLSGSSYNEQFF.

This clonotype was recorded a few times. The chain uses TRBV12-3 or TRBV12-4 and TRBJ1-1; no clear D. The length of the CDR3 is 12 residues. V shed 8 bases and J shed 7 bases, with 14 bases lying between them. In DNA, the CDR3 is TGTGCCAGCGGGTCGGGCGCGGGTGAAGCTTTCTTT. It specifies CASGSGAGEAFF.

The chain recombines TRBV20-1 with TRBJ2-7; TRBD1 aligns across 8 bases. Germline V gene sequence: CDR1 DFQATT, CDR2 SNEGSKA (reference sequence). The J segment lost 3 bases and the V segment lost 6 bases, leaving 10 bases of the junction unmatched. This CDR3 has 14 residues. DNA for the CDR3: TGCAGTGCCCACCCGGGACAGGACATCTACGAGCAGTACTTC. Translated, it gives CSAHPGQDIYEQYF.

This clonotype has at least ten counts. This chain links TRBV11-2 with TRBJ2-1; the match to TRBD1 covers 7 bases. The ends lost 1 base at V and 1 base at J; junction bases unmatched: 4. The CDR3 extends over 16 amino acids. Germline V gives CDR1 SGHAT, CDR2 FQNNGV. CDR3 amino acids: CASSLGTGVSYNEQFF. The CDR3, as DNA: TGTGCCAGCAGCTTAGGTACAGGGGTATCCTACAATGAGCAGTTCTTC.

This sequence joins TRBV4-3 and TRBJ1-6; D remains unclear. This CDR3 contains 16 residues. The V end was cut by 4 bases, the J end by 5 bases, with 15 bases between. CDR1 and CDR2 (germline): LGHNA, YSLEER. The CDR3 DNA follows: TGCGCCAGCAGCCCAAGATACGGGATTCATAATTCACCCCTCCACTTT. Its translation: CASSPRYGIHNSPLHF.

This clonotype was seen repeatedly, ten times or more. V usage is TRBV28 and J usage is TRBJ1-2; 7 bases are shared with TRBD1. The germline gives CDR1 MDHEN, CDR2 SYDVKM. Trimming removed 3 bases from V and 6 bases from J; junction bases left unmatched: 7. The CDR3 has 14 amino acids. CDR3 DNA: TGTGCCAGCAGTTTCCCCTGGGACAGAGATGGCTACACCTTC. It encodes CASSFPWDRDGYTF.

The rearrangement uses TRBV20-1 and TRBJ2-5; TRBD2 agrees at 7 bases. The germline gives CDR1 DFQATT, CDR2 SNEGSKA (reference sequence). Trimming at V came to 0 bases and at J to 5 bases, leaving 0 bases not matched to a gene. This CDR3 is built from 12 residues. CDR3 sequence reads: CSARDSGETQYF. The CDR3 bases are TGCAGTGCTAGAGATAGCGGGGAGACCCAGTACTTC.

This clonotype was counted ten times or more. The V and J genes are TRBV28 and TRBJ2-1; D may be TRBD2 (6 bases). V lost 1 base to trimming and J lost 2 bases, with 9 bases between them. Per germline, CDR1 MDHEN and CDR2 SYDVKM. The CDR3 spans 15 residues. This CDR3 reads CASSLLGGPYNEQFF. The CDR3 region has the DNA TGTGCCAGCAGTTTATTGGGGGGTCCCTACAATGAGCAGTTCTTC.

The table lists this clonotype with many counts. The gene calls are TRBV3-1 and TRBJ1-5, with D hard to call. The ends were cut back, 0 bases at V and 11 bases at J, with 17 bases in the middle. Germline assignment: CDR1 LGHDT and CDR2 YNNKEL (reference sequence). CDR3 size: 15 residues. In nucleotides, the CDR3 is TGTGCCAGCAGCCAAGATAAGGCGGACCATCGAACCCAGCATTTT. Its translation: CASSQDKADHRTQHF.

The sample holds a few counts of this clonotype. V usage is TRBV27 and J usage is TRBJ2-2; 8 bases fit TRBD1. The ends lost 4 bases at V and 7 bases at J; junction bases unmatched: 8. The CDR3 totals 15 residues. Germline V gene lookup returns CDR1 MNHEY and CDR2 SMNVEV (reference sequence). The CDR3 coding sequence is TGTGCCAGCAGTTCCCAGGGGGCGCGTGGCGGGGAGCTGTTTTTT. Amino acids: CASSSQGARGGELFF.

The chain is built from TRBV27 and TRBJ2-7; D is possibly TRBD1 (5 bases). CDR1 is MNHEY, CDR2 SMNVEV, per germline (reference sequence). This CDR3 has 14 amino acids. V lost 6 bases and J lost 0, with 12 bases in between. The CDR3 reads CASSRDRYSYEQYF. CDR3 nucleotide sequence: TGTGCCAGCAGCAGAGACAGATACTCCTACGAGCAGTACTTC.

Points on this clonotype: This may be a read error: a much more frequent sequence differs by one nucleotide. The V gene is TRBV28, the J gene TRBJ2-3; unclear D gene. Germline-derived CDR1 and CDR2 are MDHEN and SYDVKM. CDR3 size: 15 residues. V was trimmed by 5 bases and J by 5 bases, leaving 17 bases between them. The CDR3 protein is CASSPARVRVDTQYF. The CDR3 DNA sequence: TGTGCCAGCAGTCCAGCGAGAGTCCGGGTAGATACGCAGTATTTT.

V gene TRBV10-3 combines with J gene TRBJ2-6, with D tentatively TRBD1 (5 bases). The ends were cut back, 7 bases at V and 0 bases at J, with 13 bases in the middle. The length of the CDR3 is 16 residues. CDR1 and CDR2 from the germline V gene are ENHRY and SYGVKD. The CDR3: CAITPSTASGANVLTF. In nucleotides, the CDR3 is TGTGCCATCACCCCGTCGACAGCCTCTGGGGCCAACGTCCTGACTTTC.

This clonotype was recorded at least ten times. The genes are TRBV11-2 and TRBJ1-1; no firm D call. CDR1 SGHAT and CDR2 FQNNGV come from the germline V gene. With 0 bases removed from V and 2 bases from J, the gap between germline ends came to 4 bases. The CDR3 consists of 13 residues. CDR3 in amino acids: CASSLEENTEAFF. The CDR3 DNA sequence: TGTGCCAGCAGCTTAGAAGAAAACACTGAAGCTTTCTTT.

V usage is TRBV20-1 and J usage is TRBJ2-5, with 9 bases aligning to TRBD1. The CDR3 sequence is 13 residues long. V gave up 5 bases and J gave up 5 bases; unmatched junction bases: 6. CDR1 is DFQATT and CDR2 is SNEGSKA in the germline V gene (reference sequence). This CDR3 is CSAVQGARETQYF. CDR3 coding DNA: TGCAGTGCTGTACAGGGGGCGAGGGAGACCCAGTACTTC.